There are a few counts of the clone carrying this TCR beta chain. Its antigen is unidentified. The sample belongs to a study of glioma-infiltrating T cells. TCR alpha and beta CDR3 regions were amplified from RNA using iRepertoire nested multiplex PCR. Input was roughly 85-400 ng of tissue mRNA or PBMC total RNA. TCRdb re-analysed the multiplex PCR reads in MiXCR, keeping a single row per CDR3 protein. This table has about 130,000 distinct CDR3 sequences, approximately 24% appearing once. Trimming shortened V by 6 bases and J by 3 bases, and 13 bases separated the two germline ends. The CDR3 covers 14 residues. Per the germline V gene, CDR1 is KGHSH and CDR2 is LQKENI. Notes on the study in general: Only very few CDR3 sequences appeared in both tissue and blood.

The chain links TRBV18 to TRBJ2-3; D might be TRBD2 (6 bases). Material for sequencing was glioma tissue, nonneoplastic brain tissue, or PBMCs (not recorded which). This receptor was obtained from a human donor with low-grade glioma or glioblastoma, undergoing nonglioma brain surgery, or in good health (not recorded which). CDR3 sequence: CASSPLRGTDTQYF. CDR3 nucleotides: TGTGCCAGCTCCCCTCTCCGGGGGACAGATACGCAGTATTTT.